This TCR beta chain was sequenced for a study of blood T cell repertoires in COVID-19. At the level of the study: From T cells, B-cell-depleted T cells, or PBMCs came the material, which was cDNA or gDNA.

This clone was detected once. Some clones are missing from TCRdb's copy, which holds only in-frame ones; the method was immunoSEQ multiplex PCR. The sample comprises some 200,000 clones, 84% of which are singletons, and around 14% rests with the top ten. The clonotype comes from a man between 25 and 39 years old with active or convalescent COVID-19. Sample: peripheral blood.

In nucleotides, the CDR3 is TGTGCCAGCAGCTCCCAGGCCATGGGGCGGAGCAACTATGGCTACACCTTC. Its protein product is CASSSQAMGRSNYGYTF. The V gene is TRBV13, the J gene TRBJ1-2, with a tentative D call TRBD1 (5 bases). The germline V gene encodes CDR1 PRHDT and CDR2 FYEKMQ (reference sequence). The CDR3 loop spans 17 amino acids. With 4 bases removed from V and 2 bases from J, the gap between germline ends came to 20 bases. Filled out from reference TRBV13 and TRBJ1-2, the complete variable domain reads AAGVIQSPRHLIKEKRETATLKCYPIPRHDTVYWYQQGPGQDPQFLISFYEKMQSDKGSIPDRFSAQQFSDYHSELNMSSLELGDSALYFCASSSQAMGRSNYGYTFGSGTRLTVV.